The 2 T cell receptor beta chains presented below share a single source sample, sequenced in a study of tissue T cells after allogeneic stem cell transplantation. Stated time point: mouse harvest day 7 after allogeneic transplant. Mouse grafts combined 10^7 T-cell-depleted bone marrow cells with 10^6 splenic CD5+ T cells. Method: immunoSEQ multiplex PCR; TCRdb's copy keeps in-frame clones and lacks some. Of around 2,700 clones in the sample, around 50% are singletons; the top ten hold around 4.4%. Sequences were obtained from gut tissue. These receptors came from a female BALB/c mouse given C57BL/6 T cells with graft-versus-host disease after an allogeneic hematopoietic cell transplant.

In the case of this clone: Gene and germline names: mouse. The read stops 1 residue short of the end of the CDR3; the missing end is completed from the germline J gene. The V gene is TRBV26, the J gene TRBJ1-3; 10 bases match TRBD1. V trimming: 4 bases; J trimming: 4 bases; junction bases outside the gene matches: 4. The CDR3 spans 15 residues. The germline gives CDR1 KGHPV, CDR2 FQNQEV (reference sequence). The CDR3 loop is CASSPGQGSGNTLYF. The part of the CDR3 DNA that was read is TGTGCCAGCAGTCCGGGACAGGGGTCGGGAAATACGCTCTAT. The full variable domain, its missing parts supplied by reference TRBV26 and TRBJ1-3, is NSKVIQTPRYLVKGQGQKAKMRCIPEKGHPVVFWYQQNKNNEFKFLINFQNQEVLQQIDMTEKRFSAECPSNSPCSLEIQSSEAGDSALYLCASSPGQGSGNTLYFGEGSRLIVV.

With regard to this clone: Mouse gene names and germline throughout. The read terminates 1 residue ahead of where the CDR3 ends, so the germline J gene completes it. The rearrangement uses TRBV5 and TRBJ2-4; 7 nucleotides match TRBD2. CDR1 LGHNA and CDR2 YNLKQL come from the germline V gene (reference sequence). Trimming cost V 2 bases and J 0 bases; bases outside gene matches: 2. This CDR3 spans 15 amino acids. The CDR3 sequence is CASSQSGGSQNTLYF. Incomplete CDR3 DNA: TGTGCCAGCAGCCAATCTGGGGGTAGTCAAAACACCTTGTAC.